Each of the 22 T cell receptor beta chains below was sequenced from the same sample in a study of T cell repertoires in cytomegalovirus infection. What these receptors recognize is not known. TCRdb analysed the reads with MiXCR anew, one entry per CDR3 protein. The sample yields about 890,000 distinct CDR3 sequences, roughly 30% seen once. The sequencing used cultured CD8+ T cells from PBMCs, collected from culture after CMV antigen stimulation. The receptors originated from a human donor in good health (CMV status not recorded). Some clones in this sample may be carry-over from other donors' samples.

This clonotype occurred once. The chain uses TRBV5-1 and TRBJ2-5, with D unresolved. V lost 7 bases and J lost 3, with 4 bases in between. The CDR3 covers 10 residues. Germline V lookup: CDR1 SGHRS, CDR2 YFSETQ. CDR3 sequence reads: CASGKETQYF. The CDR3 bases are TGCGCCAGCGGGAAAGAGACCCAGTACTTC. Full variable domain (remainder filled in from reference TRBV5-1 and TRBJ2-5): KAGVTQTPRYLIKTRGQQVTLSCSPISGHRSVSWYQQTPGQGLQFLFEYFSETQRNKGNFPGRFSGRQFSNSRSEMNVSTLELGDSALYLCASGKETQYFGPGTRLLVL.

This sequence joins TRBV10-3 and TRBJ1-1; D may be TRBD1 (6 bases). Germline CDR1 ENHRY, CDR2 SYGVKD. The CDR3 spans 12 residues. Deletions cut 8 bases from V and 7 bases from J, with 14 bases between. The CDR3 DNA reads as TGTGCCATCCGGGAGAGGACAGATGAAGCTTTCTTT. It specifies CAIRERTDEAFF.

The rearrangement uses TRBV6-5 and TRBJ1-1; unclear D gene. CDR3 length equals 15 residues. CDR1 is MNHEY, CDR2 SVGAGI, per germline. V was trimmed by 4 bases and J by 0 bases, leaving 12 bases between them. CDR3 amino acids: CASSWGIALNTEAFF. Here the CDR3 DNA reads TGTGCCAGCAGTTGGGGTATAGCCTTGAACACTGAAGCTTTCTTT.

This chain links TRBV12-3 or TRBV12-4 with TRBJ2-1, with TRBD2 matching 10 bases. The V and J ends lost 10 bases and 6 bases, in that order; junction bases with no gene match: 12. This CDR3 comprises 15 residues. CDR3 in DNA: TGTGCCACCAGCCCAACTAGCGGGGTTATCAATGAGCAGTTCTTC. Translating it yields CATSPTSGVINEQFF.

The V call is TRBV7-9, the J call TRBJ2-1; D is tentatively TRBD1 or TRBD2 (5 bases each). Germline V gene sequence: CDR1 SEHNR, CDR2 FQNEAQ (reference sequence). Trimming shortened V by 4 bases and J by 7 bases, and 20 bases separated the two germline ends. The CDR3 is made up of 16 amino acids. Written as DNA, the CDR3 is TGTGCCAGCAGCTCGTACCCCCCGGGACCGGGTAATGAGCAGTTCTTC. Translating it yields CASSSYPPGPGNEQFF.

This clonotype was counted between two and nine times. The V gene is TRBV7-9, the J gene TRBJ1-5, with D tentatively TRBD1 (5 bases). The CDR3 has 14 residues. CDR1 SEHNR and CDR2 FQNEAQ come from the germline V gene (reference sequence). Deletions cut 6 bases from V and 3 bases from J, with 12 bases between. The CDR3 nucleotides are TGTGCCAGCAGTCGGGACGTTACCAATCAGCCCCAGCATTTT. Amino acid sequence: CASSRDVTNQPQHF.

The DNA for the CDR3 is TGTGCCAGCAGCTACTCGGCACTTAGCACAGATACGCAGTATTTT. It yields the protein CASSYSALSTDTQYF. This rearrangement joins TRBV4-2 to TRBJ2-3; no firm D call. The V end lost 5 bases, the J end lost 0 bases, and 12 bases lay between the germline ends. CDR3 length: 15 residues. Germline V lookup: CDR1 LGHNA, CDR2 YNFKEQ.

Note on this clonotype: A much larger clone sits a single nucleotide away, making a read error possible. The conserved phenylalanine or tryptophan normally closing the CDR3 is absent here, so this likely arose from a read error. CDR3 sequence reads: CASSPYPSGGRNNEQFV. CDR3 bases: TGTGCCAGCAGCCCTTACCCTAGCGGGGGCCGTAACAATGAGCAGTTCGTC. The chain is built from TRBV7-2 and TRBJ2-1, with TRBD2 identical over 10 bases. The V segment lost 5 bases and the J segment 5 bases; nucleotides outside the gene matches: 12. Germline loops: CDR1 SGHTA, CDR2 FQGNSA. This CDR3 spans 17 amino acids.

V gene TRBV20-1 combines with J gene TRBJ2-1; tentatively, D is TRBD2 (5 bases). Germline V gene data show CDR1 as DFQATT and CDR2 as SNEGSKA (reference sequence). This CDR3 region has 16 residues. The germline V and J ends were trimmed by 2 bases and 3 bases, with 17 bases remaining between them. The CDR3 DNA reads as TGCAGTGCTAGAACCGAGGGATCGCCCTACTACAATGAGCAGTTCTTC. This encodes CSARTEGSPYYNEQFF.

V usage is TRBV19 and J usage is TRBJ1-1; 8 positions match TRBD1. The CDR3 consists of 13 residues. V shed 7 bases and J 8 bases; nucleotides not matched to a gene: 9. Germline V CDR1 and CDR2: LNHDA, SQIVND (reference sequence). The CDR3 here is CASTLTGATEAFF. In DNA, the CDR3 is TGTGCCAGTACCTTGACAGGGGCCACCGAAGCTTTCTTT. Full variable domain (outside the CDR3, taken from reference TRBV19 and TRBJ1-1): DGGITQSPKYLFRKEGQNVTLSCEQNLNHDAMYWYRQDPGQGLRLIYYSQIVNDFQKGDIAEGYSVSREKKESFPLTVTSAQKNPTAFYLCASTLTGATEAFFGQGTRLTVV.

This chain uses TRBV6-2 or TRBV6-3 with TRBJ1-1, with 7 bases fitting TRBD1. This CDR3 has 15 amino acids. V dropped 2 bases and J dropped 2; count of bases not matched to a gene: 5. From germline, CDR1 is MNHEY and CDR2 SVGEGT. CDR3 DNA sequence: TGTGCCAGCAGTTACGAGGGGGCGAGCAACACTGAAGCTTTCTTT. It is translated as CASSYEGASNTEAFF.

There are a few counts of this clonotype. The DNA for the CDR3 is TGTGCCAGCAGCCAAGCGGGGGGGCCAAACTACGAGCAGTACGTC. This translates into CASSQAGGPNYEQYV. The chain is built from TRBV3-1 and TRBJ2-7, with 8 positions matching TRBD2. V lost 1 base, J lost 3 bases, and 5 bases stayed unmatched. This CDR3 has 15 amino acids. Looked up from germline, CDR1 is LGHDT and CDR2 is YNNKEL (reference sequence).

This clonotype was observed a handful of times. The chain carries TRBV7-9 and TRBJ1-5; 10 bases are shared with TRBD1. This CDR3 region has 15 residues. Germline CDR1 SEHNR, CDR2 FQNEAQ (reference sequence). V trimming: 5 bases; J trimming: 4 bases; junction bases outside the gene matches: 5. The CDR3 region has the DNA TGTGCCAGCAGCCACTCGGACAGGGGGAATCAGCCCCAGCATTTT. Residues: CASSHSDRGNQPQHF.

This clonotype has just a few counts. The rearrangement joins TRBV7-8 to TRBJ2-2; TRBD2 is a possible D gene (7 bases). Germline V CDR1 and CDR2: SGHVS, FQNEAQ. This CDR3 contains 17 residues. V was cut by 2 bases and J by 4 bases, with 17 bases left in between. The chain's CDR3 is CASSLSPRRGATGELFF. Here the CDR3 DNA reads TGTGCCAGCAGCTTATCGCCGCGACGGGGGGCCACCGGGGAGCTGTTTTTT.

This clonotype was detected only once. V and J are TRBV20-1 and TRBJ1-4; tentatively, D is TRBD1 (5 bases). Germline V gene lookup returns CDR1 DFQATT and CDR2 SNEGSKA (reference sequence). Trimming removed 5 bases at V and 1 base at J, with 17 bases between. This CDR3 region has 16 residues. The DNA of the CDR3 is TGCAGTGCTGGACACCACCATCCCCTAACTAATGAAAAACTGTTTTTT. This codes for CSAGHHHPLTNEKLFF.

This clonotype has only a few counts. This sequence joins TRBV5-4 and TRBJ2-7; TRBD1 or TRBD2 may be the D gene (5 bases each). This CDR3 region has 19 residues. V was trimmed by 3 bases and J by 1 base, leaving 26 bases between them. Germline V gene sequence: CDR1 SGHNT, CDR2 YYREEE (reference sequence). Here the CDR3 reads CASSSGRGKGKGGSYEQYF. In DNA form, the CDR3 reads TGTGCCAGCAGCTCGGGACGGGGAAAGGGGAAAGGCGGGTCCTACGAGCAGTACTTC.

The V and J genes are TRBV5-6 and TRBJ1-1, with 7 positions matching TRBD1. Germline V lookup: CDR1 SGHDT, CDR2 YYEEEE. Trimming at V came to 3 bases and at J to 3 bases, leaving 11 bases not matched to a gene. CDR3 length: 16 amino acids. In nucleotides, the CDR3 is TGTGCCAGCAGCTCCGTTAGGGGGCGCGGGGACACTGAAGCTTTCTTT. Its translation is CASSSVRGRGDTEAFF.

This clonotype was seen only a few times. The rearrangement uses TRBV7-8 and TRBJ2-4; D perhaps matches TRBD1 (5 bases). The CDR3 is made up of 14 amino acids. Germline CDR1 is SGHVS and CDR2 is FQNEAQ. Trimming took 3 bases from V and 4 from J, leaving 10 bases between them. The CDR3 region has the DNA TGTGCCAGCAGCTTCCCCGACAGAAAAAACATTCAGTACTTC. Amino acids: CASSFPDRKNIQYF.

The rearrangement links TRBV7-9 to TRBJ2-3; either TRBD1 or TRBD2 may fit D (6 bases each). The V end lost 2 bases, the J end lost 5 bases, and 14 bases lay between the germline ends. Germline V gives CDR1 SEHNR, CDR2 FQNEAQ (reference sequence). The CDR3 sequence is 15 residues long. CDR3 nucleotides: TGTGCCAGCAGCTTAAGGGGGGCGCTGGTAGATACGCAGTATTTT. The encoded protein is CASSLRGALVDTQYF. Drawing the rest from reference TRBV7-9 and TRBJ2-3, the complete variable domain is DTGVSQNPRHKITKRGQNVTFRCDPISEHNRLYWYRQTLGQGPEFLTYFQNEAQLEKSRLLSDRFSAERPKGSFSTLEIQRTEQGDSAMYLCASSLRGALVDTQYFGPGTRLTVL.

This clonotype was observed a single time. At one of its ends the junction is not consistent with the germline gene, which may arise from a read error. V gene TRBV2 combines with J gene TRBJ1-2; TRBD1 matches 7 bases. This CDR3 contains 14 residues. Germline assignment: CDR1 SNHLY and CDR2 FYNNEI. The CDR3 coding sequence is TGTGCCGGCAGTGATGGGCAGGGGGACTATGGCTACACCTTC. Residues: CAGSDGQGDYGYTF.

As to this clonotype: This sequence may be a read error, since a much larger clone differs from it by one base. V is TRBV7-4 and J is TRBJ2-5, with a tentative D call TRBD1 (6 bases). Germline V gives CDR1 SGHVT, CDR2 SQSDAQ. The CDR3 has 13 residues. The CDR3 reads CASSSTGMETRYF. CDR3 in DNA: TGTGCCAGCAGCTCAACAGGGATGGAGACCCGGTACTTC.

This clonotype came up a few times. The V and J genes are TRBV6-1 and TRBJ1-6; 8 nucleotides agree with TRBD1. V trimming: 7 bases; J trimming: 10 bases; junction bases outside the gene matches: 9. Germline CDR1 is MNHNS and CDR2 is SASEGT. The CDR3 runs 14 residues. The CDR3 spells CASTPDRGGSPLHF. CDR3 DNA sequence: TGTGCCAGCACCCCAGACAGGGGAGGATCACCCCTCCACTTT.